This T cell receptor (beta chain) was identified during a study of blood T cell repertoires in COVID-19. About the study: Donors in the United States, Italy and Spain gave samples during acute or convalescent COVID-19. In each case, the material was cDNA or gDNA derived from T cells, B-cell-depleted T cells, or PBMCs.

In the original processing: Reference gene primer amplification gave nucleated cell count estimates. TCRdb keeps only in-frame clones here, not all; method: immunoSEQ multiplex PCR. V and J calls and clone size follow that table, whereas D and trimming were derived from the DNA. The sample carries around 200,000 clones, 80% to 85% recorded once. The germline CDR1 and CDR2 sequences are SGHDN and FVKESK. J lost 3 bases, V lost 4 bases, and 1 base had no gene match. The length of the CDR3 is 13 residues. The TCR originated in a human donor with acute or convalescent COVID-19. The donor label of this sample is uncertain. V and J are TRBV14 and TRBJ2-7; 9 nucleotides line up with TRBD1. The sequencing input was peripheral blood. The CDR3 reads CASSRGQGYEQYF. In DNA form, the CDR3 reads TGTGCCAGCAGCCGGGGACAGGGCTACGAGCAGTACTTC.